This TCR beta chain derives from a study of blood T cell repertoires in COVID-19. Data came from immunoSEQ multiplex PCR; TCRdb stores just in-frame clones and leaves some out. Among roughly 100,000 clones listed, 80% to 90% were seen once. CDR1 is MDHEN, CDR2 SYDVKM, per germline. The V end was cut by 6 bases, the J end by 2 bases, with 17 bases between. The CDR3 spans 15 residues. The source material was peripheral blood. The rearrangement links TRBV28 to TRBJ2-7; D is ambiguous. This clonotype originated in a man aged 45-65 years with COVID-19, enrolled during active disease. The chain's CDR3 is CASRFMGIQPYEQYF. The DNA of the CDR3 is TGTGCCAGCAGATTCATGGGCATACAGCCCTACGAGCAGTACTTC.